What follows are 26 T cell receptor beta chains derived from one specimen sequenced in a study of tumor T cells in aggressive B-cell lymphoma. Some clones are missing from TCRdb's copy, which holds only in-frame ones; the method was immunoSEQ multiplex PCR. The sample has just over 1,500 clones, 93% seen once. Sample: tumor tissue. These receptor sequences come from an adult with diffuse large B cell lymphoma.

This clone was picked up one time. This chain's CDR3 is CSVTRSMNTEAFF. The DNA of the CDR3 is TGCAGCGTTACTAGGTCGATGAACACTGAAGCTTTCTTT. The chain uses TRBV29-1 and TRBJ1-1; D gene ambiguous. The CDR3 totals 13 residues. V lost 5 bases to trimming and J lost 0 bases, with 10 bases between them. Per the germline V gene, CDR1 is SQVTM and CDR2 is ANQGSEA.

The gene calls are TRBV10-3 and TRBJ1-3, with 7 bases identical to TRBD1. Germline-derived CDR1 and CDR2 are ENHRY and SYGVKD. The CDR3 is 16 amino acids. The ends lost 7 bases at V and 0 bases at J; junction bases unmatched: 9. CDR3: CAINAQGRPSGNTIYF. The CDR3 DNA sequence: TGTGCCATCAACGCACAGGGGCGCCCCTCTGGAAACACCATATATTTT.

The chain's CDR3 is CASRLRTEEQYF. In DNA form, the CDR3 reads TGTGCCAGCAGACTGAGGACAGAAGAGCAGTACTTC. This chain joins TRBV28 and TRBJ2-7; the D gene is possibly TRBD1 (6 bases). Germline V lookup: CDR1 MDHEN, CDR2 SYDVKM. Between the trimmed V and J ends, which lost 6 bases and 7 bases, there was a span of 13 bases. The CDR3 contains 12 residues.

The gene calls are TRBV7-9 and TRBJ1-1; TRBD1 matches at 8 bases. This CDR3 is built from 16 residues. V shed 3 bases and J 1 base; nucleotides not matched to a gene: 7. Germline lookup yields CDR1 SEHNR and CDR2 FQNEAQ (reference sequence). The CDR3 loop is CASSFAGTGRNTEAFF. The CDR3 DNA follows: TGTGCCAGCAGCTTCGCAGGGACAGGTCGGAACACTGAAGCTTTCTTT.

The table lists this clone with a few counts. The chain carries TRBV10-3 and TRBJ2-7; tentatively, D is TRBD1 (6 bases). V gave up 7 bases and J gave up 6 bases, with 16 bases separating them. The CDR3 spans 13 residues. CDR1 is ENHRY and CDR2 is SYGVKD in the germline V gene. DNA of the CDR3: TGTGCCATCACCGGGGCAGGGGCTGGCGAGCAGTACTTC. Its protein product is CAITGAGAGEQYF.

The chain links TRBV5-1 to TRBJ2-7; 12 nucleotides agree with TRBD2. This CDR3 region has 13 residues. Trimming took 5 bases from V and 6 from J; bases not matched to a gene: 3. Germline V gene sequence: CDR1 SGHRS, CDR2 YFSETQ. CDR3 coding DNA: TGCGCCAGCAGAACGGGACTAGCGGGCGAGCAGTACTTC. Its protein is CASRTGLAGEQYF. The full variable domain, completed using reference TRBV5-1 and TRBJ2-7, is KAGVTQTPRYLIKTRGQQVTLSCSPISGHRSVSWYQQTPGQGLQFLFEYFSETQRNKGNFPGRFSGRQFSNSRSEMNVSTLELGDSALYLCASRTGLAGEQYFGPGTRLTVT.

The rearrangement joins TRBV11-3 to TRBJ2-1, with 9 bases aligning to TRBD1. Germline CDR1 is SGHNT and CDR2 is YENEEA. V shed 2 bases and J 2 bases; nucleotides not matched to a gene: 7. The CDR3 totals 17 residues. DNA for the CDR3: TGTGCCAGCAGCTTAACGGGACAGGGACTGCCCTACAATGAGCAGTTCTTC. Translation gives CASSLTGQGLPYNEQFF.

The gene calls are TRBV5-1 and TRBJ1-2; 11 nucleotides agree with TRBD1. CDR3 size: 16 residues. Germline V gives CDR1 SGHRS, CDR2 YFSETQ. V lost 0 bases and J lost 1; bases outside the gene matches: 2. Here the CDR3 DNA reads TGCGCCAGCAGCTTGGGGACAGGGGGCGGTAACTATGGCTACACCTTC. This gives the protein CASSLGTGGGNYGYTF.

The rearrangement uses TRBV11-2 and TRBJ1-2, with D uncertain. Germline assignment: CDR1 SGHAT and CDR2 FQNNGV. There are 13 residues in the CDR3. Trimming left V 4 bases short and J 5 bases short, with 11 bases between. The DNA of the CDR3 is TGTGCCAGCAGCTCCTCGGGTCCGTATGGCTACACCTTC. Encoded protein: CASSSSGPYGYTF.

The V call is TRBV7-2, the J call TRBJ2-2; no clear D. The germline V gene has CDR1 SGHTA and CDR2 FQGNSA. V dropped 1 base and J dropped 6 bases, with 9 bases sitting between them. The CDR3 is 14 amino acids. The CDR3 DNA is TGTGCCAGCAGCTTAGTTAAGGCGGCCGGGGAGCTGTTTTTT. Protein product: CASSLVKAAGELFF.

The rearrangement uses TRBV7-9 and TRBJ1-2; unclear D gene. There are 13 residues in the CDR3. Per the germline V gene, CDR1 is SEHNR and CDR2 is FQNEAQ (reference sequence). Between the trimmed V and J ends, which lost 4 bases and 2 bases, there was a span of 8 bases. The CDR3 DNA sequence: TGTGCCAGCAGCTGGGGAGAAAACTATGGCTACACCTTC. This sequence encodes CASSWGENYGYTF. The whole variable domain, filled in from reference TRBV7-9 and TRBJ1-2, reads DTGVSQNPRHKITKRGQNVTFRCDPISEHNRLYWYRQTLGQGPEFLTYFQNEAQLEKSRLLSDRFSAERPKGSFSTLEIQRTEQGDSAMYLCASSWGENYGYTFGSGTRLTVV.

The chain employs TRBV13 and TRBJ2-3; weak D call: TRBD2 (5 bases). The CDR3 has 15 residues. The germline CDR1 and CDR2 sequences are PRHDT and FYEKMQ (reference sequence). The V and J ends lost 6 bases and 5 bases respectively, with 18 bases between them. The CDR3 protein is CASRSERRYGDTQYF. CDR3 sequence (DNA): TGTGCCAGCAGGTCAGAGAGGAGGTATGGAGATACGCAGTATTTT.

The chain has TRBV5-3 and TRBJ2-3, with 7 bases lining up with TRBD1. TRBV5-3 is identified as an open reading frame with a role that is uncertain. The CDR3 is 14 amino acids. With 8 bases clipped from V and 1 base from J, the junction kept 7 bases outside the gene matches. CDR3 nucleotide sequence: TGTGCCAGTCTGAGGGGGACAGGCACAGATACGCAGTATTTT. Protein product: CASLRGTGTDTQYF.

The genes are TRBV7-6 and TRBJ2-1; 10 bases align to TRBD2. The CDR3 contains 14 residues. Germline V lookup: CDR1 SGHVS, CDR2 FNYEAQ. V lost 3 bases and J lost 6; bases outside the gene matches: 2. The CDR3 sequence is CASSFSGGLNEQFF. CDR3 DNA sequence: TGTGCCAGCAGCTTTAGCGGGGGGCTCAATGAGCAGTTCTTC. The full variable domain, with the rest looked up from reference TRBV7-6 and TRBJ2-1, is GAGVSQSPRYKVTKRGQDVALRCDPISGHVSLYWYRQALGQGPEFLTYFNYEAQQDKSGLPNDRFSAERPEGSISTLTIQRTEQRDSAMYRCASSFSGGLNEQFFGPGTRLTVL.

The chain links TRBV5-1 to TRBJ2-1, with TRBD2 as a possible D gene (5 bases). CDR1 is SGHRS, CDR2 YFSETQ, per germline. Trimming shortened V by 0 bases and J by 1 base, and 14 bases separated the two germline ends. This CDR3 spans 17 amino acids. The CDR3 sequence: CASSLAGRGGSYNEQFF. DNA for the CDR3: TGCGCCAGCAGCTTGGCCGGCCGGGGTGGGTCCTACAATGAGCAGTTCTTC.

The chain's CDR3 is CATSRDLTDTQYF. For the CDR3, the DNA is TGTGCCACCAGCAGAGATCTCACAGATACGCAGTATTTT. V usage is TRBV15 and J usage is TRBJ2-3, with no clear D. The CDR3 is 13 amino acids. V lost 0 bases and J 2 bases, leaving 3 bases between the germline ends. The germline CDR1 and CDR2 sequences are LNHNV and YYDKDF (reference sequence).

This chain links TRBV7-2 with TRBJ2-1; tentatively, D is TRBD1 (5 bases). Trimming shortened V by 1 base and J by 6 bases, and 13 bases separated the two germline ends. This CDR3 is 15 amino acids long. CDR1 is SGHTA and CDR2 is FQGNSA in the germline V gene. The chain's CDR3 is CASSLDGQGSNEQFF. CDR3 nucleotide sequence: TGTGCCAGCAGCTTAGACGGCCAGGGAAGCAATGAGCAGTTCTTC.

This rearrangement joins TRBV18 to TRBJ2-1; 10 bases fit TRBD2. The CDR3 length is 17 residues. With 8 bases clipped from V and 0 bases from J, the junction kept 10 bases outside the gene matches. The germline gives CDR1 KGHSH, CDR2 LQKENI. The CDR3 protein is CASQGLAGASSYNEQFF. As DNA, the CDR3 is TGTGCCAGCCAGGGGCTAGCGGGGGCCTCCTCCTACAATGAGCAGTTCTTC. Filled out from reference TRBV18 and TRBJ2-1, the complete variable domain reads NAGVMQNPRHLVRRRGQEARLRCSPMKGHSHVYWYRQLPEEGLKFMVYLQKENIIDESGMPKERFSAEFPKEGPSILRIQQVVRGDSAAYFCASQGLAGASSYNEQFFGPGTRLTVL.

The genes are TRBV7-2 and TRBJ1-1, with 9 bases identical to TRBD1. CDR1 is SGHTA and CDR2 is FQGNSA in the germline V gene. This CDR3 has 14 amino acids. Losses at the gene ends were 7 bases for V and 5 bases for J; bases not matched to a gene: 8. This CDR3 is CASIPTGGHTEAFF. The CDR3 region has the DNA TGTGCCAGCATCCCGACAGGGGGACATACTGAAGCTTTCTTT. The full variable domain, completed using reference TRBV7-2 and TRBJ1-1, is GAGVSQSPSNKVTEKGKDVELRCDPISGHTALYWYRQSLGQGLEFLIYFQGNSAPDKSGLPSDRFSAERTGGSVSTLTIQRTQQEDSAVYLCASIPTGGHTEAFFGQGTRLTVV.

This chain joins TRBV6-1 and TRBJ2-7, with unresolved D. This CDR3 region has 12 residues. V was shortened by 4 bases and J by 0 bases, with 4 bases between the two germline ends. Germline lookup yields CDR1 MNHNS and CDR2 SASEGT. The CDR3 sequence is CASSGNSYEQYF. CDR3 DNA: TGTGCCAGCAGTGGTAACTCCTACGAGCAGTACTTC.

This sequence joins TRBV7-2 and TRBJ1-3, with D hard to call. The CDR3 totals 15 residues. Trimming removed 1 base from V and 0 bases from J, with 7 bases in between. Looked up from germline, CDR1 is SGHTA and CDR2 is FQGNSA. CDR3 loop: CASSLGHSSGNTIYF. CDR3 nucleotides: TGTGCCAGCAGCTTAGGACATAGCTCTGGAAACACCATATATTTT. Looking up the rest from reference TRBV7-2 and TRBJ1-3 gives the full variable domain: GAGVSQSPSNKVTEKGKDVELRCDPISGHTALYWYRQSLGQGLEFLIYFQGNSAPDKSGLPSDRFSAERTGGSVSTLTIQRTQQEDSAVYLCASSLGHSSGNTIYFGEGSWLTVV.

The chain uses TRBV19 and TRBJ1-1; D unresolved. Trimming pared 9 bases from V and 1 base from J, leaving 9 bases between. CDR3 length: 12 amino acids. Germline CDR1 reads LNHDA; CDR2 reads SQIVND (reference sequence). The CDR3 DNA reads TGTGCCAGCCGATACAGGAACACTGAAGCTTTCTTT. Protein: CASRYRNTEAFF.

The chain combines TRBV15 with TRBJ2-7; tentative D call: TRBD2 (6 bases). The length of the CDR3 is 14 residues. Trimming pared 9 bases from V and 5 bases from J, leaving 20 bases between. Germline V gene data show CDR1 as LNHNV and CDR2 as YYDKDF (reference sequence). The CDR3 reads CATNGGILEDEQYF. The CDR3 region has the DNA TGTGCCACTAACGGGGGAATTCTGGAAGACGAGCAGTACTTC. The whole variable domain, remainder taken from reference TRBV15 and TRBJ2-7, is DAMVIQNPRYQVTQFGKPVTLSCSQTLNHNVMYWYQQKSSQAPKLLFHYYDKDFNNEADTPDNFQSRRPNTSFCFLDIRSPGLGDTAMYLCATNGGILEDEQYFGPGTRLTVT.

This chain joins TRBV28 and TRBJ1-1, with D tentatively TRBD1 (5 bases). The CDR3 contains 13 residues. Trimming took 11 bases from V and 2 from J, leaving 15 bases between them. From germline, CDR1 is MDHEN and CDR2 SYDVKM. The CDR3 sequence is CAGAGQINTEAFF. In DNA form, the CDR3 reads TGTGCCGGGGCGGGGCAGATTAACACTGAAGCTTTCTTT.

Comment on this clone: The sample holds other DNA sequences that translate to the same CDR3. The chain combines TRBV5-1 with TRBJ1-5, with 7 bases fitting TRBD1. V dropped 4 bases and J dropped 3; count of bases not matched to a gene: 4. Germline CDR1 is SGHRS and CDR2 is YFSETQ. The length of the CDR3 is 14 residues. CDR3 DNA: TGCGCCAGCAGCCCTGGGACAGCCAATCAGCCCCAGCATTTT. Protein product: CASSPGTANQPQHF.

This chain uses TRBV28 with TRBJ1-2; 7 positions match TRBD1. J was trimmed by 6 bases and V by 3 bases; bases with no gene match: 4. CDR1 is MDHEN and CDR2 is SYDVKM in the germline V gene. This CDR3 is built from 13 residues. The CDR3 DNA sequence: TGTGCCAGCAGTTTGACAGGGCTGGATGGCTACACCTTC. Its translation is CASSLTGLDGYTF.